A single sample is the source of the 4 T cell receptor beta chains below, sequenced in a study of T-cell reconstitution after alpha-beta-depleted transplantation in children. A library of TCRbeta sequences, prepared with unique molecular identifiers, was generated. MiXCR was run by TCRdb on the PCR reads, yielding one entry per CDR3 protein. The table lists fewer than 700,000 distinct CDR3 sequences, about 23% of them singletons. The sequenced sample was PBMCs, mostly from graft donor cells, obtained 360 days after TCRalphabeta/CD19-depleted stem cell transplant. Receptor source: a boy under two years old who had a stem cell transplant for acute myeloid leukemia, so the T cells may come from the graft donor.

The chain employs TRBV29-1 and TRBJ1-6; the match to TRBD1 covers 10 bases. CDR3 length equals 13 residues. The junction had 4 bases not matched to a gene; V was cut back by 5 bases and J by 9 bases. Germline assignment: CDR1 SQVTM and CDR2 ANQGSEA. In DNA, the CDR3 is TGCAGCGTTATGACAGGGGGCAGTTCACCCCTCCACTTT. Translated: CSVMTGGSSPLHF.

This clonotype has at least ten counts. This rearrangement joins TRBV12-3 or TRBV12-4 to TRBJ2-5, with a weak D call TRBD2 (6 bases). CDR3 length: 15 residues. Deletions cut 0 bases from V and 2 bases from J, with 10 bases between. Here the CDR3 DNA reads TGTGCCAGCAGTTTAGCGCGGGGACGGCAAGAGACCCAGTACTTC. Protein sequence: CASSLARGRQETQYF.

V is TRBV20-1 and J is TRBJ2-7; 8 bases line up with TRBD2. The junction had 7 bases not matched to a gene; V was cut back by 0 bases and J by 3 bases. This CDR3 is 15 amino acids long. Germline values: CDR1 DFQATT, CDR2 SNEGSKA (reference sequence). CDR3 nucleotide sequence: TGCAGTGCTAGAGATCCGGGACTAGGCCTCTACGAGCAGTACGTC. This sequence encodes CSARDPGLGLYEQYV.

The gene calls are TRBV24-1 and TRBJ2-3; 7 bases align to TRBD1. This CDR3 region has 13 residues. Losses at the gene ends were 10 bases for V and 1 base for J; bases not matched to a gene: 4. Germline V CDR1 and CDR2: KGHDR, SFDVKD. The CDR3 loop reads CATSDRGTDTQYF. In DNA, the CDR3 is TGTGCCACTTCCGACAGGGGCACAGATACGCAGTATTTT.